This note documents a single T cell receptor (beta chain) sequence. Germline V gene lookup returns CDR1 SGHAT and CDR2 FQDESV (reference sequence). The CDR3 contains 11 residues. The V end lost 4 bases, the J end lost 6 bases, and 7 bases lay between the germline ends. These data belong to a study of PD-L1 blockade in urothelial cancer. In the study overall: The patients had undergone anywhere from 0 to 3 prior chemotherapy regimens.

Time point given: pretreatment peripheral blood. Clones were read by immunoSEQ multiplex PCR, and TCRdb kept only the in-frame ones, dropping some. The sample shows about 52,000 clones, about four fifths of them seen only once. V and J are TRBV11-1 and TRBJ2-7; no clear D. The sequence was obtained from a man in his fifties with urothelial cancer. Sequencing was performed on PBMCs, taken around atezolizumab (anti-PD-L1) treatment. The CDR3: CASSSSFEQYF. The CDR3 DNA is TGTGCCAGCAGCTCTAGTTTCGAGCAGTACTTC.